The sequence of this T cell receptor (beta chain) was determined in a study of cytomegalovirus exposure and HLA in healthy donors. Study at large: Within an early data release were about 90 million unique TCRs drawn from HLA-typed donors.

Use of 60 Vbeta and 13 Jbeta primers characterized the PCR. Assay used: immunoSEQ multiplex PCR; TCRdb lists only in-frame clones, some missing. The sample records approximately 160,000 clones, 84% being singletons. V shed 4 bases and J 8 bases; nucleotides not matched to a gene: 5. The CDR3 runs 12 residues. CDR1 and CDR2 from the germline V gene are SQVTM and ANQGSEA. This clone showed up just a few times. This chain uses TRBV29-1 with TRBJ2-1, with 7 positions matching TRBD1. The TCR comes from a girl under 18 in good health and CMV-seropositive. Sequencing was carried out using PBMCs. The CDR3 DNA reads as TGCAGCGTTGCGAGGGGGCAAGATGAGCAGTTCTTC. Amino acid sequence: CSVARGQDEQFF.